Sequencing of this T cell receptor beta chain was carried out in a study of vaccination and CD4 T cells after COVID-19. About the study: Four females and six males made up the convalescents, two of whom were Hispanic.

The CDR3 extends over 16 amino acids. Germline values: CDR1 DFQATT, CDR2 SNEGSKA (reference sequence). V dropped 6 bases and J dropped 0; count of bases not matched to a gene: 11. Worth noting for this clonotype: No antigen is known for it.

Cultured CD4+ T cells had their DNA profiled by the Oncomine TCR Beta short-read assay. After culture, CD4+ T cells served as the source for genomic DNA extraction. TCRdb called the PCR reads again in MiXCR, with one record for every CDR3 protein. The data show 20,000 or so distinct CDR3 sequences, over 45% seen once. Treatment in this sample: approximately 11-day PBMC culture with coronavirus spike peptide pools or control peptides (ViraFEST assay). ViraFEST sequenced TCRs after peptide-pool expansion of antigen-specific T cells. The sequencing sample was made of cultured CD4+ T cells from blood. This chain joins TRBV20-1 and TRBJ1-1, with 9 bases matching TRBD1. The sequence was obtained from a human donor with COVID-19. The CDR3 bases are TGCAGTGCCAGGGGGGACAGGGTAGGCATGAACACTGAAGCTTTCTTT. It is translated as CSARGDRVGMNTEAFF.